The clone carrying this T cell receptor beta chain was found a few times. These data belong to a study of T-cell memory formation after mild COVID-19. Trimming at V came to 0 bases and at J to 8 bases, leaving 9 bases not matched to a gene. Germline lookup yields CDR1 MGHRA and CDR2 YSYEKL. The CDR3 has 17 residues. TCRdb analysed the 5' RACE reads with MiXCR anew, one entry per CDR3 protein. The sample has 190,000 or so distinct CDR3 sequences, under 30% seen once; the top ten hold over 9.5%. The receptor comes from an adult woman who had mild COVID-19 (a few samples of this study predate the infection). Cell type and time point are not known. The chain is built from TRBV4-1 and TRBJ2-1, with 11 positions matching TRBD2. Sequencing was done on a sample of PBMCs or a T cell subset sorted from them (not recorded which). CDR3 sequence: CASSQELSGGAFYEQFF. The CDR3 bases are TGCGCCAGCAGCCAAGAGCTTAGCGGGGGGGCCTTCTATGAGCAGTTCTTC.